The 29 T cell receptor beta chains below were found in one sample sequenced in a study of regulatory T cells in long-lasting Graves disease. The TCR beta library used iRepertoire HTBI primers with Arm-PCR amplification of CDR3. Each CDR3 protein is one row after TCRdb ran MiXCR on the multiplex PCR reads. The sample consists of 420,000 or so distinct CDR3 sequences, about 15% of them appearing once. As to time point: newly diagnosed GD, antithyroid drugs for less than 3 months. RNA extracted from PBMCs served as the sequencing template. These records were also assigned to another study, of T cells in Graves' hyperthyroidism and ophthalmopathy.

Source: peripheral blood mononuclear cells (PBMCs), taken at new diagnosis, from a patient treated with antithyroid drugs. The source is a woman younger than 35 with Graves disease.

The genes are TRBV7-9 and TRBJ1-4; D uncertain. Germline V gene data show CDR1 as SEHNR and CDR2 as FQNEAQ (reference sequence). V lost 3 bases and J lost 8, with 7 bases in between. The CDR3 consists of 12 residues. CDR3 in DNA: TGTGCCAGCAGCTTTAGTGGGGAAAAACTGTTTTTT. Translation: CASSFSGEKLFF.

This clonotype showed up many times. The rearrangement joins TRBV12-3 or TRBV12-4 to TRBJ1-2; no firm D call. V lost 2 bases and J lost 4, with 11 bases in between. CDR3 size: 14 residues. CDR3 loop: CASSLSGISYGYTF. CDR3 in DNA: TGTGCCAGCAGTTTATCGGGGATTAGCTATGGCTACACCTTC.

This clonotype was observed a few times. This could be a read error, since a much larger clone is one nucleotide away. CDR3 loop: CASSYPIPPRRDNVMNAEAFF. The CDR3 DNA reads as TGTGCCAGCAGTTACCCAATCCCGCCCCGGCGAGATAATGTAATGAACGCTGAAGCTTTCTTT. The chain employs TRBV6-5 and TRBJ1-1; D is unresolved. This CDR3 is 21 amino acids long. Germline V CDR1 and CDR2: MNHEY, SVGAGI.

This clonotype has a count of ten or more. J is TRBJ2-3 and V is TRBV5-1; D ambiguous. The CDR3 totals 11 residues. V lost 6 bases, J lost 1 base, and 3 bases lay in between. CDR1 is SGHRS and CDR2 is YFSETQ in the germline V gene. The CDR3 bases are TGCGCCAGCAAGCGCACAGATACGCAGTATTTT. As protein: CASKRTDTQYF.

There are a few counts of this clonotype. V gene TRBV28 combines with J gene TRBJ2-7; D is unclear. Germline-derived CDR1 and CDR2 are MDHEN and SYDVKM. This CDR3 has 17 residues. V was trimmed by 4 bases and J by 2 bases, leaving 21 bases between them. As DNA, the CDR3 is TGTGCCAGCAGTTCCCCTTCGCAGAGAACCTTAACCTACGAGCAGTACTTC. It translates to CASSSPSQRTLTYEQYF.

This clonotype came up many times. The gene calls are TRBV28 and TRBJ1-5, with D unresolved. This CDR3 has 13 amino acids. Trimming took off 7 bases at V and 0 bases at J, with 7 bases between the two ends. From germline, CDR1 is MDHEN and CDR2 SYDVKM. CDR3 DNA: TGTGCCAGCACTTTTCATAGCAATCAGCCCCAGCATTTT. This translates into CASTFHSNQPQHF. Variable domain in full (rest from reference TRBV28 and TRBJ1-5): DVKVTQSSRYLVKRTGEKVFLECVQDMDHENMFWYRQDPGLGLRLIYFSYDVKMKEKGDIPEGYSVSREKKERFSLILESASTNQTSMYLCASTFHSNQPQHFGDGTRLSIL.

This clonotype was counted between two and nine times. J is TRBJ1-3 and V is TRBV27; D gene ambiguous. Per germline, CDR1 MNHEY and CDR2 SMNVEV (reference sequence). The V gene lost 5 bases and the J gene lost 0 bases, with 17 bases spanning the gap. CDR3 length: 17 residues. Here the CDR3 reads CASSDAGSPVSGNTIYF. In nucleotides, the CDR3 is TGTGCCAGCAGTGATGCCGGGAGCCCCGTCTCTGGAAACACCATATATTTT.

This clonotype was seen at least ten times. The chain links TRBV27 to TRBJ1-2; no clear D gene. Per germline, CDR1 MNHEY and CDR2 SMNVEV (reference sequence). This CDR3 is built from 13 residues. With 4 bases removed from V and 1 base from J, the gap between germline ends came to 7 bases. CDR3 sequence: CASSSDGNYGYTF. The CDR3 DNA reads as TGTGCCAGCAGTTCTGACGGTAACTATGGCTACACCTTC.

The chain links TRBV28 to TRBJ2-7; weak D call: TRBD2 (6 bases). Germline-derived CDR1 and CDR2 are MDHEN and SYDVKM. The V gene lost 4 bases and the J gene lost 0 bases, with 13 bases spanning the gap. The CDR3 loop spans 15 amino acids. CDR3 DNA: TGTGCCAGCAGTTCCTTCGGCGGGGCCTCCTACGAGCAGTACTTC. The encoded protein is CASSSFGGASYEQYF.

The rearrangement joins TRBV4-1 to TRBJ2-1; D unclear. The CDR3 loop spans 15 amino acids. Germline V gene sequence: CDR1 MGHRA, CDR2 YSYEKL. The ends were cut back, 1 base at V and 7 bases at J, with 14 bases in the middle. CDR3: CASSQGGVYTNEQFF. For the CDR3, the DNA is TGCGCCAGCAGCCAAGGAGGAGTCTATACAAATGAGCAGTTCTTC.

This clonotype was picked up many times. The V and J genes are TRBV7-2 and TRBJ2-7; 7 nucleotides agree with TRBD2. V was pared by 1 base and J by 3 bases, with 6 bases of the junction left unmatched. Germline assignment: CDR1 SGHTA and CDR2 FQGNSA. The CDR3 is 15 residues long. CDR3 protein: CASSLGSGFFYEQYF. The CDR3 DNA sequence: TGTGCCAGCAGCTTAGGTAGCGGGTTTTTCTACGAGCAGTACTTC.

This clonotype showed up many times. CDR3 amino acids: CASSVPGLPYNEQFF. The CDR3 region has the DNA TGTGCCAGCAGCGTACCGGGACTCCCTTACAATGAGCAGTTCTTC. This chain joins TRBV7-8 and TRBJ2-1; D possibly corresponds to TRBD2 (6 bases). The ends were cut back, 5 bases at V and 4 bases at J, with 15 bases in the middle. The CDR3 length is 15 residues. CDR1 and CDR2 (germline): SGHVS, FQNEAQ. The complete variable domain, with remaining parts taken from reference TRBV7-8 and TRBJ2-1, reads GAGVSQSPRYKVAKRGQDVALRCDPISGHVSLFWYQQALGQGPEFLTYFQNEAQLDKSGLPSDRFFAERPEGSVSTLKIQRTQQEDSAVYLCASSVPGLPYNEQFFGPGTRLTVL.

The table lists this clonotype with a few counts. The chain employs TRBV25-1 and TRBJ2-4; no reliable D call. The CDR3 consists of 14 residues. V dropped 7 bases and J dropped 0 bases, with 10 bases sitting between them. From germline, CDR1 is MGHDK and CDR2 SYGVNS. The CDR3 bases are TGTGCCAGCAAAGCTCCCTCAGCCAAAAACATTCAGTACTTC. Residues: CASKAPSAKNIQYF. Full variable domain (rest looked up from reference TRBV25-1 and TRBJ2-4): EADIYQTPRYLVIGTGKKITLECSQTMGHDKMYWYQQDPGMELHLIHYSYGVNSTEKGDLSSESTVSRIRTEHFPLTLESARPSHTSQYLCASKAPSAKNIQYFGAGTRLSVL.

The genes are TRBV6-2 or TRBV6-3 and TRBJ2-7, with D unresolved. Germline V CDR1 and CDR2: MNHEY, SVGEGT. This CDR3 is built from 11 residues. The V gene lost 8 bases and the J gene lost 6 bases, with 11 bases spanning the gap. The CDR3 is CASLSGREQYF. In DNA form, the CDR3 reads TGTGCCAGCCTATCCGGCCGCGAGCAGTACTTC.

Many counts were recorded for this clonotype. This rearrangement joins TRBV11-2 to TRBJ2-1, with 7 positions matching TRBD2. CDR1 SGHAT and CDR2 FQNNGV come from the germline V gene. The CDR3 length is 16 residues. V lost 6 bases, J lost 2 bases, and 10 bases stayed unmatched. CDR3 bases: TGTGCCAGCAGACGCCCGGGAGGTCTTACCTACAATGAGCAGTTCTTC. Its protein is CASRRPGGLTYNEQFF.

Only a few counts were recorded for this clonotype. CDR3: CASTQDTKQGYEQYF. The CDR3, as DNA: TGTGCCAGCACCCAAGACACCAAGCAGGGCTACGAGCAGTACTTC. This sequence joins TRBV5-4 and TRBJ2-7; a weak D match, TRBD1 (5 bases). The V gene's germline CDR1 is SGHNT and CDR2 YYREEE (reference sequence). V was cut by 6 bases and J by 3 bases, with 19 bases left in between. The CDR3 is 15 residues long.

The CDR3 sequence: CASSRQGQGDKNIQYF. CDR3 nucleotides: TGTGCCAGCAGCCGTCAGGGACAGGGGGACAAAAACATTCAGTACTTC. The J gene is TRBJ2-4, the V gene TRBV28, with 11 positions matching TRBD1. The CDR3 has 16 residues. Trimming removed 6 bases from V and 3 bases from J; junction bases left unmatched: 7. Germline lookup yields CDR1 MDHEN and CDR2 SYDVKM.

With regard to this clonotype: At one boundary the junction diverges from the germline segment, which might be a read error. The J gene is TRBJ2-3, the V gene TRBV20-1; 9 nucleotides line up with TRBD1. Germline loops: CDR1 DFQATT, CDR2 SNEGSKA (reference sequence). This CDR3 contains 14 residues. For the CDR3, the DNA is TGCAGTGCCAGGACAGGGGCCCTCACAGATACGCAGTGTTTT. It specifies CSARTGALTDTQCF.

The chain carries TRBV15 and TRBJ2-1, with TRBD2 matching 9 bases. The germline CDR1 and CDR2 sequences are LNHNV and YYDKDF (reference sequence). Trimming at V came to 3 bases and at J to 8 bases, leaving 14 bases not matched to a gene. There are 17 residues in the CDR3. CDR3 sequence (DNA): TGTGCCACCAGCAGCAGCACCGGAAGCGGGAGGTTGGATGAGCAGTTCTTC. This sequence encodes CATSSSTGSGRLDEQFF.

This clonotype was picked up a small number of times. This rearrangement joins TRBV14 to TRBJ2-2, with a weak D call TRBD1 (6 bases). There are 16 residues in the CDR3. Germline CDR1 is SGHDN and CDR2 is FVKESK. Trimming pared 1 base from V and 6 bases from J, leaving 15 bases between. The CDR3 protein is CASSQGGTGFSGELFF. In DNA form, the CDR3 reads TGTGCCAGCAGCCAAGGGGGCACAGGGTTCTCCGGGGAGCTGTTTTTT.

This clonotype was recorded a few times. The chain recombines TRBV28 with TRBJ2-3; 9 bases map to TRBD2. The germline V gene encodes CDR1 MDHEN and CDR2 SYDVKM. The CDR3 is 14 amino acids. J lost 3 bases, V lost 8 bases, and 6 bases had no gene match. CDR3 sequence (DNA): TGTGCCAGCGCAGCGGGAGGTGGAACAGATACGCAGTATTTT. Translating it yields CASAAGGGTDTQYF.

This clonotype came up a few times. V gene TRBV11-3 combines with J gene TRBJ1-4; D call uncertain. This CDR3 contains 15 residues. V shed 6 bases and J shed 0 bases, with 11 bases lying between them. The germline V gene encodes CDR1 SGHNT and CDR2 YENEEA. CDR3 region: CASRTSSTTNEKLFF. DNA of the CDR3: TGTGCCAGCAGAACCTCCTCCACAACTAATGAAAAACTGTTTTTT.

The rearrangement links TRBV19 to TRBJ1-2; D is undetermined. Germline V CDR1 and CDR2: LNHDA, SQIVND (reference sequence). V lost 5 bases, J lost 3 bases, and 16 bases lay in between. CDR3 length: 15 residues. This CDR3 is CASSSPTGSDYGYTF. Here the CDR3 DNA reads TGTGCCAGTAGTTCCCCTACGGGGAGCGACTATGGCTACACCTTC.

This clonotype was counted at least ten times. The chain is built from TRBV2 and TRBJ2-5; 7 bases map to TRBD1. The CDR3 covers 13 residues. Germline CDR1 is SNHLY and CDR2 is FYNNEI. V shed 11 bases, J shed 1 base, and the junction held 7 bases outside the gene matches. The CDR3 nucleotides read TGTGCCTGTGGACAGGCAACCCAAGAGACCCAGTACTTC. Its translation: CACGQATQETQYF. Supplemented by reference TRBV2 and TRBJ2-5, the full variable domain reads EPEVTQTPSHQVTQMGQEVILRCVPISNHLYFYWYRQILGQKVEFLVSFYNNEISEKSEIFDDQFSVERPDGSNFTLKIRSTKLEDSAMYFCACGQATQETQYFGPGTRLLVL.

This clonotype was seen many times. This rearrangement joins TRBV12-3 or TRBV12-4 to TRBJ2-3; D perhaps matches TRBD1 (6 bases). CDR3 length: 16 amino acids. The V gene lost 5 bases and the J gene lost 2 bases, with 17 bases spanning the gap. The CDR3 DNA reads TGTGCCAGCAGTCAACCGGGACACCCAGACACAGATACGCAGTATTTT. Its translation is CASSQPGHPDTDTQYF.

The sample holds many counts of this clonotype. The rearrangement uses TRBV7-9 and TRBJ2-1, with 10 bases lining up with TRBD1. The trim removed 7 bases at V and 6 bases at J, leaving 9 bases unmatched. This CDR3 has 15 amino acids. The germline V gene encodes CDR1 SEHNR and CDR2 FQNEAQ (reference sequence). The CDR3 loop is CASIPGTGVGNEQFF. CDR3 sequence (DNA): TGTGCCAGCATCCCCGGGACAGGGGTCGGCAATGAGCAGTTCTTC.

With respect to this clonotype: One end of the junction varies from germline; a read error may be responsible. The V gene is TRBV11-1, the J gene TRBJ2-5, with TRBD2 as a possible D gene (5 bases). Germline CDR1 is SGHAT and CDR2 is FQDESV (reference sequence). The CDR3 sequence is 14 residues long. This CDR3 is CASSKIGGWETKYF. The CDR3 bases are TGTGCCAGCAGCAAGATAGGAGGCTGGGAGACCAAGTACTTC.

This clonotype has just a few counts. The V call is TRBV20-1, the J call TRBJ2-2; 7 positions agree with TRBD1. Germline V gene sequence: CDR1 DFQATT, CDR2 SNEGSKA (reference sequence). V gave up 6 bases and J gave up 4 bases; unmatched junction bases: 8. CDR3 length: 14 residues. The CDR3 is CSARRDSGTGELFF. As DNA, the CDR3 is TGCAGTGCCCGACGGGACAGTGGCACCGGGGAGCTGTTTTTT.

This clonotype was counted ten times or more. This chain joins TRBV7-9 and TRBJ2-7, with a weak D call TRBD1 (5 bases). This CDR3 spans 14 amino acids. V lost 3 bases, J lost 0 bases, and 9 bases lay in between. The germline CDR1 and CDR2 sequences are SEHNR and FQNEAQ (reference sequence). CDR3 region: CASSFGHLSYEQYF. The CDR3 DNA follows: TGTGCCAGCAGCTTTGGACACCTCTCCTACGAGCAGTACTTC.